A single sample gave rise to the 32 T cell receptor beta chains below, sequenced in a study of monozygotic twins with inflammatory bowel disease. TCRdb reprocessed the 5' RACE reads, with one entry per CDR3 protein and no DNA. The listing contains 140,000 to 150,000 distinct CDR3 sequences. The material sequenced was blood. The receptors come from a human donor with ulcerative colitis or Crohn's disease, or a healthy co-twin of an affected twin (not recorded which).

The chain links TRBV3-1 to TRBJ1-1; TCRdb returns TRBD1, unconfirmable since there is no DNA. CDR3 size: 13 residues. Germline V gene sequence: CDR1 LGHDT, CDR2 YNNKEL (reference sequence). The CDR3 reads CASSQDWDREAFF. Full variable domain (missing parts from reference TRBV3-1 and TRBJ1-1): DTAVSQTPKYLVTQMGNDKSIKCEQNLGHDTMYWYKQDSKKFLKIMFSYNNKELIINETVPNRFSPKSPDKAHLNLHINSLELGDSAVYFCASSQDWDREAFFGQGTRLTVV.

The CDR3 sequence is CSAAPGDQPQHF. This chain uses TRBV20-1 with TRBJ1-5; the D call of TRBD1 rests on TCRdb alone, since no DNA is present to check it. Germline V lookup: CDR1 DFQATT, CDR2 SNEGSKA (reference sequence). There are 12 residues in the CDR3.

The chain carries TRBV5-1 and TRBJ2-1; lacking DNA, the TRBD2 call made by TCRdb goes unchecked. The CDR3 has 18 amino acids. Looked up from germline, CDR1 is SGHRS and CDR2 is YFSETQ. The CDR3 protein is CASRPTSGSPGAYNEQFF.

V gene TRBV27 combines with J gene TRBJ1-1; without DNA, the TCRdb call of TRBD1 cannot be checked. The CDR3 spans 15 residues. The germline CDR1 and CDR2 sequences are MNHEY and SMNVEV (reference sequence). The CDR3 region is CASSLSWAIGTEAFF.

The chain joins TRBV11-2 to TRBJ2-4; TCRdb returns TRBD2, unconfirmable since there is no DNA. Germline assignment: CDR1 SGHAT and CDR2 FQNNGV. The CDR3 sequence is 16 residues long. Here the CDR3 reads CASSFPGLEAKNMQYF.

The V gene is TRBV13, the J gene TRBJ2-7; TCRdb lists TRBD1, though no DNA is available to test this call. Germline V CDR1 and CDR2: PRHDT, FYEKMQ (reference sequence). There are 14 residues in the CDR3. The CDR3 protein is CASSLAGVSYEQYF.

This chain joins TRBV5-1 and TRBJ2-1. Germline V gene data show CDR1 as SGHRS and CDR2 as YFSETQ. This CDR3 comprises 16 residues. CDR3 protein: CASSLVGFSSYNEQFF.

The chain recombines TRBV6-1 with TRBJ1-2; the D call from TCRdb, TRBD1, cannot be confirmed without DNA. Germline V gene data show CDR1 as MNHNS and CDR2 as SASEGT. This CDR3 has 14 residues. CDR3 protein: CASSADRGTYGYTF.

The V call is TRBV7-9, the J call TRBJ2-3; absent DNA, TCRdb's TRBD1 call cannot be checked. The CDR3 runs to 14 residues. Germline CDR1 and CDR2: SEHNR and FQNEAQ (reference sequence). This CDR3 reads CASSLTNRPDTQYF.

The chain links TRBV20-1 to TRBJ2-3; checking the TCRdb D call of TRBD2 is not possible without DNA. CDR1 is DFQATT and CDR2 is SNEGSKA in the germline V gene (reference sequence). The CDR3 runs 12 residues. This chain's CDR3 is CSAATLANTQYF.

V is TRBV7-9 and J is TRBJ2-7. Per the germline V gene, CDR1 is SEHNR and CDR2 is FQNEAQ (reference sequence). The length of the CDR3 is 14 residues. CDR3 protein: CASSLGQRLAEQYF.

The rearrangement joins TRBV10-3 to TRBJ1-1; TCRdb selects TRBD1, and the lack of DNA leaves this call unchecked. This CDR3 spans 12 amino acids. CDR1 and CDR2 from the germline V gene are ENHRY and SYGVKD. The CDR3 region is CAISDRATEAFF.

The rearrangement uses TRBV19 and TRBJ1-5; there is no DNA to check the TCRdb D call of TRBD1. Germline loops: CDR1 LNHDA, CDR2 SQIVND (reference sequence). The CDR3 has 16 residues. The CDR3 loop reads CASSIRQEYSNQPQHF.

The chain couples TRBV4-1 to TRBJ2-5. The CDR3 extends over 15 amino acids. Germline CDR1 reads MGHRA; CDR2 reads YSYEKL. The CDR3 loop reads CASSQTIDQEETQYF.

The CDR3: CSVRSSASLPGELFF. The chain carries TRBV29-1 and TRBJ2-2. The CDR3 extends over 15 amino acids. Germline V lookup: CDR1 SQVTM, CDR2 ANQGSEA.

This chain connects TRBV5-1 to TRBJ2-7. In germline, CDR1 is SGHRS, CDR2 YFSETQ. The CDR3 spans 12 residues. CDR3 protein: CASSLAQDEQYF.

The chain is built from TRBV25-1 and TRBJ1-6; TCRdb's D call, TRBD1, is unchecked because there is no DNA. The CDR3 loop spans 13 amino acids. From germline, CDR1 is MGHDK and CDR2 SYGVNS. The chain's CDR3 is CASSEYGTSPLHF.

V is TRBV12-3 or TRBV12-4 and J is TRBJ1-2. The CDR3 has 14 residues. CDR3 amino acids: CASSRGTSNYGYTF.

The rearrangement joins TRBV24-1 to TRBJ2-3; the D call of TRBD2 rests on TCRdb alone, since no DNA is present to check it. This CDR3 spans 16 amino acids. CDR1 and CDR2 (germline): KGHDR, SFDVKD. The CDR3 sequence is CATGGELGESTDTQYF.

This chain links TRBV4-2 with TRBJ1-1; TCRdb's assignment of TRBD1 cannot be checked, as there is no DNA. The CDR3 loop spans 13 amino acids. Germline V gene data show CDR1 as LGHNA and CDR2 as YNFKEQ. The CDR3 reads CASSRDTRTEAFF.

The V call is TRBV29-1, the J call TRBJ2-7. Germline-derived CDR1 and CDR2 are SQVTM and ANQGSEA. The CDR3 sequence is 15 residues long. The CDR3 sequence: CSVEDPGRGLYEQYF.

The chain has TRBV7-8 and TRBJ2-3; TCRdb's D gene call, TRBD2, goes unchecked for lack of DNA. Germline V lookup: CDR1 SGHVS, CDR2 FQNEAQ. This CDR3 is built from 15 residues. The CDR3 loop reads CASSFSRGDTDTQYF. Full variable domain (outside the CDR3, taken from reference TRBV7-8 and TRBJ2-3): GAGVSQSPRYKVAKRGQDVALRCDPISGHVSLFWYQQALGQGPEFLTYFQNEAQLDKSGLPSDRFFAERPEGSVSTLKIQRTQQEDSAVYLCASSFSRGDTDTQYFGPGTRLTVL.

The chain recombines TRBV7-3 with TRBJ2-1; checking the TCRdb D call of TRBD2 is not possible without DNA. Germline V CDR1 and CDR2: SGHTA, FQGTGA. This CDR3 has 15 residues. CDR3 protein: CASSYSGRNYNEQFF.

CDR3 in amino acids: CARNPYSADTQYF. The V call is TRBV30, the J call TRBJ2-3. The germline gives CDR1 GTSNPN, CDR2 SVGIG (reference sequence). The CDR3 has 13 amino acids.

The genes are TRBV7-3 and TRBJ2-2. The germline V gene has CDR1 SGHTA and CDR2 FQGTGA. This CDR3 contains 14 residues. The CDR3 protein is CASKRMSNTGELFF.

V gene TRBV12-3 or TRBV12-4 combines with J gene TRBJ1-5; TCRdb indicates TRBD1, and absent DNA this call remains unverified. The CDR3 extends over 23 amino acids. CDR3 in amino acids: CASSLRPRRDRGTFIGSNQPQHF.

CDR3 region: CASSLDRGSSYGYTF. This sequence joins TRBV11-2 and TRBJ1-2; TCRdb's assignment of TRBD1 cannot be checked, as there is no DNA. CDR3 length equals 15 residues. CDR1 is SGHAT and CDR2 is FQNNGV in the germline V gene.

The chain is built from TRBV28 and TRBJ1-2. Germline assignment: CDR1 MDHEN and CDR2 SYDVKM. CDR3 length: 14 amino acids. This CDR3 reads CASSLSPGLHGYTF.

V usage is TRBV7-3 and J usage is TRBJ2-2. The CDR3 spans 16 residues. The germline gives CDR1 SGHTA, CDR2 FQGTGA. The CDR3 sequence is CASSLMSQSNTGELFF.

The chain uses TRBV4-3 and TRBJ2-1; TCRdb reports TRBD2, a call that lacks DNA to check it against. CDR3 size: 15 residues. Germline CDR1 is LGHNA and CDR2 is YSLEER. CDR3 protein: CASSRGLAGANEQFF.

The chain combines TRBV5-1 with TRBJ2-1; the TCRdb D gene call, TRBD2, has no DNA to confirm it. Germline loops: CDR1 SGHRS, CDR2 YFSETQ. This CDR3 region has 17 residues. The CDR3 region is CASSLTGGLAGGGEQFF.

The V call is TRBV20-1, the J call TRBJ2-1; no DNA is available, so the TRBD1 call from TCRdb remains unchecked. Germline V gene lookup returns CDR1 DFQATT and CDR2 SNEGSKA (reference sequence). This CDR3 has 14 amino acids. CDR3 residues: CSARVVGRDNEQFF.